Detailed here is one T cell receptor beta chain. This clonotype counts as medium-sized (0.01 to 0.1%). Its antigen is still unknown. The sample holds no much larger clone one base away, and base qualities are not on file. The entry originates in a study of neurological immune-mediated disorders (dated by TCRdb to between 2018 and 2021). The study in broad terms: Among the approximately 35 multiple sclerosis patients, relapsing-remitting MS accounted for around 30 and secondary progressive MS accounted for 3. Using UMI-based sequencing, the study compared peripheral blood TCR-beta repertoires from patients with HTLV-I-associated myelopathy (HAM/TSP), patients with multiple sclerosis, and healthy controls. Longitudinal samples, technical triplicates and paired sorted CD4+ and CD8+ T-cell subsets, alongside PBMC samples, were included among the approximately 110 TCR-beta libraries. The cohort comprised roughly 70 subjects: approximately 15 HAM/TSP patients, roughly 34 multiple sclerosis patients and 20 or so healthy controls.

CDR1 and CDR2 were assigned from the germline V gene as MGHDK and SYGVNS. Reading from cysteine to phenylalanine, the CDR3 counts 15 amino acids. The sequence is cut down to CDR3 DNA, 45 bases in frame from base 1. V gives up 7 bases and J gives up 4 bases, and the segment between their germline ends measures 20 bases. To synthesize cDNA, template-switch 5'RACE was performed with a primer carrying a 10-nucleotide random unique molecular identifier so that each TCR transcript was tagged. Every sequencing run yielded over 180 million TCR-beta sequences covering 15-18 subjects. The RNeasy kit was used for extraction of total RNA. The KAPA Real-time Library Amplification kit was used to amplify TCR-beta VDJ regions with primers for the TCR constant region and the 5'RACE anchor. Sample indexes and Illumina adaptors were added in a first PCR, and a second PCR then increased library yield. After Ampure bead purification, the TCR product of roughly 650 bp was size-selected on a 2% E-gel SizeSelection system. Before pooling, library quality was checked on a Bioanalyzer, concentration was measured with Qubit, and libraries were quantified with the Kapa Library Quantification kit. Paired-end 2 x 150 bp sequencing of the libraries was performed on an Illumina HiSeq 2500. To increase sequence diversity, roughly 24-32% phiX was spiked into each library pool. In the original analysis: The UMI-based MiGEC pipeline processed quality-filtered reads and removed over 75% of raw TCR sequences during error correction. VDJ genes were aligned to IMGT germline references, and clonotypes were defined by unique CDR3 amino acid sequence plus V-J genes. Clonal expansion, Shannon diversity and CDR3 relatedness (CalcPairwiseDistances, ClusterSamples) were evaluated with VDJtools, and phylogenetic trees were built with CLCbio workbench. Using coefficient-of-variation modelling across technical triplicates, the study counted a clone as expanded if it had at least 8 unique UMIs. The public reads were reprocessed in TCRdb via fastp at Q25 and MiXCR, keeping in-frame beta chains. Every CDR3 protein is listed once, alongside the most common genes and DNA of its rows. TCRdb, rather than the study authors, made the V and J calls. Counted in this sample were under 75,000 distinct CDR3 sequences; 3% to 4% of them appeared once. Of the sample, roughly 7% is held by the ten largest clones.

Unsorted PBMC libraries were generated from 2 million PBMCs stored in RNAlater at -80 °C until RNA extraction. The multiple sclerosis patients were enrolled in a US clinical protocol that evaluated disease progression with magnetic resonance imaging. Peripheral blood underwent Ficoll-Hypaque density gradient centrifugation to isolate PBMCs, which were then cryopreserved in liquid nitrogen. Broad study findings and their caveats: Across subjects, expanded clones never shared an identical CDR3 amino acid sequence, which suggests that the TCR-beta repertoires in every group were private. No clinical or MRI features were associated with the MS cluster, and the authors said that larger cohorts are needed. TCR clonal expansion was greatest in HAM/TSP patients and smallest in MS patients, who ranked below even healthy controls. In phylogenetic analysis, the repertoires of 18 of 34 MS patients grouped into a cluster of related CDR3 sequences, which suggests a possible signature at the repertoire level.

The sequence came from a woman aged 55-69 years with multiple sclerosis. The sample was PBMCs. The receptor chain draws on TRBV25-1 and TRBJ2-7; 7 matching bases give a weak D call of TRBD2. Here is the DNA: TGTGCCAGCACCCAAGGAGGGGGGGAAGCATACGAGCAGTACTTC. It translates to CASTQGGGEAYEQYF.